This T cell receptor (beta chain) was captured in a study of OX40 agonist ivuxolimab in advanced cancers. This clone has only a few counts. TCRdb's copy holds only in-frame clones and misses some; the assay was immunoSEQ multiplex PCR. The sample consists of about 50,000 clones, roughly 85% of them appearing once. This CDR3 has 14 residues. CDR1 and CDR2 (germline): MNHEY, SMNVEV (reference sequence). Trimming took off 6 bases at V and 11 bases at J, with 22 bases between the two ends. The clonotype originates from an adult with an advanced solid tumor such as melanoma, head and neck, liver or kidney cancer. V and J are TRBV27 and TRBJ1-1, with D unclear. The sequencing used CD4+ or CD8+ T cells sorted from blood, collected in a trial of the OX40 agonist ivuxolimab. CDR3 in DNA: TGTGCCAGCAGCCCTCTCCGGGGAAGGGCGAGTGCTTTCTTT. Encoded protein: CASSPLRGRASAFF.